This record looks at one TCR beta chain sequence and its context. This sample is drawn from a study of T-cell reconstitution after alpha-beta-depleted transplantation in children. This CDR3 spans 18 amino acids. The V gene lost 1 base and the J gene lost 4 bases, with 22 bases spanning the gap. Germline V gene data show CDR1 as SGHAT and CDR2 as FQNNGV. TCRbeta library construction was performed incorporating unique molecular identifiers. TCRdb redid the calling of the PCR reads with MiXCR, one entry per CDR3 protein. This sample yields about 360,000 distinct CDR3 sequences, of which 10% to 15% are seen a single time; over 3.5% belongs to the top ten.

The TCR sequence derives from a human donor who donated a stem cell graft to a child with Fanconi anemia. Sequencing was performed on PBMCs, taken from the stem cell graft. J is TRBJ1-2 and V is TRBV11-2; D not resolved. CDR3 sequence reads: CASSLGSGKVASVYGYTF. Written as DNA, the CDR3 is TGTGCCAGCAGCTTAGGATCCGGTAAAGTAGCTTCGGTCTATGGCTACACCTTC.